This T cell receptor beta chain was retrieved from a study of cytomegalovirus exposure and HLA in healthy donors. Study details: Earlier, approximately 180 million T cells were analyzed, and fewer than 120 million unique TCR beta sequences were found among them. Samples from HLA-typed donors yielded about 85 million unique TCRs in an early data release.

Concerning this clone itself: Its target is not known.

Study results and limitations: HLA allele associations emerged for around 15,000 TCR beta sequences in a later analysis, at 0.05 false discovery rate. Most CMV-associated TCR beta chains appeared HLA-restricted in a later analysis.

PCR involved 60 Vbeta and 13 Jbeta primers. Only in-frame clones appear in the TCRdb table, and some are missing; sequencing was by immunoSEQ multiplex PCR. The sample has approximately 190,000 clones, approximately 77% seen once; the top ten hold about 3.4%. This CDR3 is built from 15 residues. J gave up 7 bases and V 4 bases, and 6 bases lay outside the gene matches. CDR1 is SGHTA, CDR2 FQGNSA, per germline. Sequencing was done on a sample of PBMCs. The V call is TRBV7-2, the J call TRBJ2-3, with 12 bases that match TRBD2. The clonotype originates from a man between 40 and 49 years old in good health and CMV-seropositive. The CDR3 sequence is CASSSRLAGGYTQYF. The DNA for the CDR3 is TGTGCCAGCAGCTCGCGCCTAGCGGGAGGGTATACGCAGTATTTT.